Shown below are 5 T cell receptor beta chains from a single sample sequenced in a study of T cell repertoires in cytomegalovirus infection. One entry per CDR3 protein, called by TCRdb with MiXCR from the reads. The sample records approximately 500,000 distinct CDR3 sequences, roughly 29% being singletons. Sample: PBMCs. Receptors were obtained from a human donor in good health (CMV status not recorded). Some clones in this sample may be carry-over from other donors' samples.

This clonotype appeared a few times. The junction and the germline gene differ at one end; a read error may be behind it. The J gene is TRBJ2-3, the V gene TRBV10-3; D might be TRBD1 or TRBD2, each matching 5 bases. The CDR3 consists of 13 residues. Germline V gene data show CDR1 as ENHRY and CDR2 as SYGVKD. The CDR3 protein is CAITEGRADTQYF. The CDR3 DNA is TGTGCCATCACTGAGGGGAGAGCAGATACGCAGTATTTT.

This chain joins TRBV7-6 and TRBJ2-5, with 11 bases fitting TRBD2. With V trimmed by 4 bases and J by 13 bases, 11 bases remained unmatched. The germline CDR1 and CDR2 sequences are SGHVS and FNYEAQ. The CDR3 is made up of 14 amino acids. The CDR3 DNA is TGTGCCAGCAGCTCCGGGACTAGCGGAAGGGGGGTGTACTTC. It encodes CASSSGTSGRGVYF.

The chain recombines TRBV7-9 with TRBJ2-5, with 11 positions matching TRBD2. Germline-derived CDR1 and CDR2 are SEHNR and FQNEAQ (reference sequence). V lost 4 bases, J lost 7 bases, and 8 bases stayed unmatched. The CDR3 is made up of 15 amino acids. CDR3 DNA: TGTGCCAGCAGCTCTTCTAGCGGGAGGCCAGGGACCCAGTACTTC. Its protein product is CASSSSSGRPGTQYF.

V is TRBV12-3 or TRBV12-4 and J is TRBJ1-5; TRBD1 might be the D (6 bases). Deletions cut 4 bases from V and 4 bases from J, with 17 bases between. The length of the CDR3 is 16 residues. CDR3: CASSSSLGGRNQPQHF. CDR3 DNA: TGTGCCAGCAGTTCCAGTCTAGGGGGGCGGAATCAGCCCCAGCATTTT.

The chain joins TRBV27 to TRBJ2-7; D is perhaps TRBD2 (6 bases). Germline V gives CDR1 MNHEY, CDR2 SMNVEV (reference sequence). Trimming removed 4 bases from V and 7 bases from J, with 11 bases in between. The CDR3 length is 12 residues. The CDR3 bases are TGTGCCAGCAGTTGGCCCGGGGGTGAGCAGTACTTC. This sequence encodes CASSWPGGEQYF.